The text below deals with one TCR beta chain. The sample is drawn from a study of blood T cell repertoires in COVID-19. V gave up 4 bases and J gave up 2 bases; unmatched junction bases: 11. The CDR3 contains 18 residues. Germline CDR1 SGHNT, CDR2 YYREEE (reference sequence). Per the authors' pipeline: The authors estimated nucleated cell counts from reference gene primer amplification. Libraries were prepared by immunoSEQ multiplex PCR; TCRdb keeps only in-frame clonotypes and omits some of them. V and J calls and clone size are given by that table; D and trimming were obtained from the DNA. Of hundreds of thousands of clones in the sample, over 80% were seen once.

The rearrangement joins TRBV5-4 to TRBJ2-3; 12 positions match TRBD2. The TCR originated in a woman between 25 and 40 years old with acute COVID-19. Sequenced: PBMCs or T cells enriched from blood (not recorded which). CDR3 coding DNA: TGTGCCAGCAGCACCCCTTTTCCTAGCGGGGGGGCCACAGATACGCAGTATTTT. It yields the protein CASSTPFPSGGATDTQYF.